One sample yielded the 15 T cell receptor beta chains listed below, sequenced in a study of T cells in Graves' hyperthyroidism and ophthalmopathy. RNA transcripts served as the template for amplifying TCR beta CDR3 regions. The HTBI primer set served for first-round RT-PCR of the TCR CDR3. Via MiXCR, TCRdb re-called the multiplex PCR reads, giving one row per CDR3 protein. This sample carries roughly 300,000 distinct CDR3 sequences, about 15% of them seen once, and the ten largest clones take roughly 25%. The sequenced material came from blood. The receptors were sampled from a woman younger than 45 with Graves' hyperthyroidism.

This clonotype was observed a handful of times. V gene TRBV28 combines with J gene TRBJ1-2; 8 bases align to TRBD1. Looked up from germline, CDR1 is MDHEN and CDR2 is SYDVKM. The V segment lost 5 bases and the J segment 3 bases; nucleotides outside the gene matches: 14. The CDR3 consists of 17 residues. The CDR3 DNA reads TGTGCCAGCAGTCCACAGGGGGAAGCTTTCCCCTACTATGGCTACACCTTC. This encodes CASSPQGEAFPYYGYTF.

The CDR3 region has the DNA TGTGCCAGCAGCCCGGGGGAGGGGGTTAGGTATTTT. The encoded protein is CASSPGEGVRYF. The chain combines TRBV28 with TRBJ2-3, with D possibly matching TRBD2 (7 bases). Trimming stripped 6 bases from V and 14 bases from J, with 18 bases between. CDR3 length: 12 amino acids. CDR1 MDHEN and CDR2 SYDVKM come from the germline V gene.

In its sample, this clonotype was seen many times. V is TRBV7-9 and J is TRBJ2-3; 10 bases agree with TRBD2. CDR1 SEHNR and CDR2 FQNEAQ come from the germline V gene (reference sequence). CDR3 length: 16 amino acids. V was pared by 4 bases and J by 0 bases, with 4 bases of the junction left unmatched. The CDR3 here is CASSWTSGKSTDTQYF. Here the CDR3 DNA reads TGTGCCAGCAGCTGGACTAGCGGAAAAAGCACAGATACGCAGTATTTT.

As regards this clonotype: A much larger clone lies one base from this, so it may be a read error. The chain couples TRBV10-3 to TRBJ1-5, with 7 positions matching TRBD1. In germline, CDR1 is ENHRY, CDR2 SYGVKD. The CDR3 runs 13 residues. This chain's CDR3 is CAISRDSNQPRHF. The CDR3 DNA reads TGTGCCATCAGTAGGGACAGCAATCAGCCCCGGCATTTT.

J is TRBJ2-1 and V is TRBV6-1; D is uncertain. Trimming cost V 3 bases and J 8 bases, with 8 bases left between them. The CDR3 is 12 amino acids. CDR1 is MNHNS and CDR2 is SASEGT in the germline V gene. The CDR3 nucleotides read TGTGCCAGCAGTGACCTAGGGTATGAGCAGTTCTTC. This encodes CASSDLGYEQFF.

This clonotype was seen many times. The rearrangement joins TRBV9 to TRBJ1-1; D call uncertain. The CDR3 is 15 amino acids. V lost 1 base to trimming and J lost 0 bases, with 10 bases between them. Germline V gene lookup returns CDR1 SGDLS and CDR2 YYNGEE. CDR3 DNA: TGTGCCAGCAGCGTACAGGAGACTATGAACACTGAAGCTTTCTTT. This gives the protein CASSVQETMNTEAFF.

This clonotype has only a few counts. CDR3 residues: CASSLARTSYNEQFF. CDR3 in DNA: TGCGCCAGCAGCTTGGCTCGGACATCCTACAATGAGCAGTTCTTC. The chain combines TRBV5-1 with TRBJ2-1; D is possibly TRBD1 (5 bases). The V gene lost 0 bases and the J gene lost 1 base, with 8 bases spanning the gap. From germline, CDR1 is SGHRS and CDR2 YFSETQ. The CDR3 is 15 residues long.

The chain has TRBV29-1 and TRBJ2-7; 8 nucleotides agree with TRBD2. Germline V gives CDR1 SQVTM, CDR2 ANQGSEA. The V gene end was trimmed by 4 bases and the J gene end by 3 bases; junction bases not matched to a gene: 5. The CDR3 runs to 13 residues. For the CDR3, the DNA is TGCAGCGTTGCCCCTAGCGGGCTCTACGAGCAGTACTTC. Amino acid sequence: CSVAPSGLYEQYF.

The chain is built from TRBV18 and TRBJ2-7; no definite D call. This CDR3 comprises 13 residues. Trimming stripped 5 bases from V and 9 bases from J, with 17 bases between. The germline CDR1 and CDR2 sequences are KGHSH and LQKENI. CDR3 sequence (DNA): TGTGCCAGCTCAGAAATCCCCGGTTCCGCGCAGTACTTC. Translated, it gives CASSEIPGSAQYF.

This clonotype was seen a handful of times. This chain uses TRBV4-3 with TRBJ1-5; D is perhaps TRBD1 (5 bases). From germline, CDR1 is LGHNA and CDR2 YSLEER. CDR3 length equals 16 residues. V was cut by 0 bases and J by 6 bases, with 15 bases left in between. The CDR3 reads CASSQEYGRGSQPQHF. For the CDR3, the DNA is TGCGCCAGCAGCCAAGAGTACGGTCGGGGGTCTCAGCCCCAGCATTTT.

This clonotype was seen a few times. A clone one base away is much larger, so this may be a read error. V and J are TRBV28 and TRBJ1-4; D uncertain. The CDR3 has 12 amino acids. V was cut by 10 bases and J by 8 bases, with 14 bases left in between. The germline V gene has CDR1 MDHEN and CDR2 SYDVKM. CDR3 sequence: CANKETGEKLFF. CDR3 nucleotide sequence: TGTGCCAACAAGGAGACGGGGGAAAAACTGTTTTTT. Supplemented by reference TRBV28 and TRBJ1-4, the full variable domain reads DVKVTQSSRYLVKRTGEKVFLECVQDMDHENMFWYRQDPGLGLRLIYFSYDVKMKEKGDIPEGYSVSREKKERFSLILESASTNQTSMYLCANKETGEKLFFGSGTQLSVL.

This clonotype was found a few times. The chain carries TRBV19 and TRBJ2-7; D is perhaps TRBD2 (6 bases). Germline V gene lookup returns CDR1 LNHDA and CDR2 SQIVND (reference sequence). V was shortened by 5 bases and J by 7 bases, with 12 bases between the two germline ends. The CDR3 length is 12 residues. Here the CDR3 reads CASSLRAGEQYF. The CDR3 DNA sequence: TGTGCCAGTAGTCTCCGGGCGGGAGAGCAGTACTTC. Combining the CDR3 with reference TRBV19 and TRBJ2-7 gives the whole variable domain DGGITQSPKYLFRKEGQNVTLSCEQNLNHDAMYWYRQDPGQGLRLIYYSQIVNDFQKGDIAEGYSVSREKKESFPLTVTSAQKNPTAFYLCASSLRAGEQYFGPGTRLTVT.

This clonotype appeared many times. This rearrangement joins TRBV2 to TRBJ2-7; D might be TRBD1 (6 bases). CDR3 length equals 14 residues. Germline V CDR1 and CDR2: SNHLY, FYNNEI. With 4 bases removed from V and 5 bases from J, the gap between germline ends came to 15 bases. CDR3 in amino acids: CASSGVASGDEQYF. CDR3 bases: TGTGCCAGCAGTGGGGTCGCTTCAGGGGACGAGCAGTACTTC. Full variable domain (outside the CDR3, taken from reference TRBV2 and TRBJ2-7): EPEVTQTPSHQVTQMGQEVILRCVPISNHLYFYWYRQILGQKVEFLVSFYNNEISEKSEIFDDQFSVERPDGSNFTLKIRSTKLEDSAMYFCASSGVASGDEQYFGPGTRLTVT.

V is TRBV30 and J is TRBJ2-3; D is ambiguous. Germline values: CDR1 GTSNPN, CDR2 SVGIG (reference sequence). The CDR3 totals 11 residues. Deletions cut 3 bases from V and 6 bases from J, with 7 bases between. The CDR3 DNA sequence: TGTGCCTGGAGCTCTAGGGATACGCAGTATTTT. Residues: CAWSSRDTQYF.

This clonotype was detected many times. V usage is TRBV28 and J usage is TRBJ1-2; no clear D gene. The CDR3 has 14 residues. The germline CDR1 and CDR2 sequences are MDHEN and SYDVKM. V was pared by 8 bases and J by 4 bases, with 17 bases between. CDR3 sequence (DNA): TGTGCCAGCTGCCCCGACTTAACGGTCTATGGCTACACCTTC. It yields the protein CASCPDLTVYGYTF.